Shown below are 21 T cell receptor beta chains from a single sample sequenced in a study of Ad26.COV2.S vaccination and SARS-CoV-2 variants. The assay was immunoSEQ multiplex PCR, and TCRdb's table has in-frame clones only and misses some. Of about 320,000 clones detected, roughly 90% appear once; the ten largest clones hold about 5%. Treatment in this sample: roughly 20 received Ad26.COV2.S at low or high dose, single or two shots; about five received placebo; per-sample allocation not given. All samples were drawn on day 63, counting from the first vaccine or placebo injection. The source material was peripheral blood, sampled in a trial of Ad26.COV2.S vaccine versus placebo. The receptors stem from a person aged 18-60 years who received the Ad26.COV2.S COVID-19 vaccine or a placebo.

V gene TRBV4-1 combines with J gene TRBJ1-2, with TRBD1 as a possible D gene (6 bases). This CDR3 comprises 15 residues. Germline V gene lookup returns CDR1 MGHRA and CDR2 YSYEKL. Deletions cut 4 bases from V and 6 bases from J, with 18 bases between. DNA of the CDR3: TGCGCCAGCAGCCTCCCGGGACACCTGTCAGATGGCTACACCTTC. Its protein product is CASSLPGHLSDGYTF.

The gene calls are TRBV29-1 and TRBJ1-1; TRBD1 agrees at 7 bases. V dropped 3 bases and J dropped 9; count of bases not matched to a gene: 10. The CDR3 is made up of 13 amino acids. Germline-derived CDR1 and CDR2 are SQVTM and ANQGSEA. CDR3 sequence reads: CSVEPQPRGQAFF. For the CDR3, the DNA is TGCAGCGTTGAGCCCCAACCGAGGGGGCAAGCTTTCTTT.

This chain joins TRBV7-6 and TRBJ2-7; D may be TRBD1 or TRBD2 (5 bases each). Germline lookup yields CDR1 SGHVS and CDR2 FNYEAQ. This CDR3 is built from 15 residues. The ends were cut back, 5 bases at V and 2 bases at J, with 16 bases in the middle. For the CDR3, the DNA is TGTGCCAGCAGCGATCTCCGGGACGGAGCCTACGAGCAGTACTTC. It specifies CASSDLRDGAYEQYF.

The gene calls are TRBV4-3 and TRBJ2-3; 9 bases are shared with TRBD2. Germline lookup yields CDR1 LGHNA and CDR2 YSLEER. CDR3 length: 16 amino acids. J was trimmed by 2 bases and V by 2 bases; bases with no gene match: 5. CDR3 sequence (DNA): TGCGCCAGCAGCCAATTAGCGGGGGCCCCCACAGATACGCAGTATTTT. It codes for CASSQLAGAPTDTQYF.

This sequence joins TRBV3-1 (or the pseudogene TRBV3-2) and TRBJ2-2; tentative D call: TRBD1 (6 bases). V gave up 4 bases and J gave up 4 bases, with 13 bases separating them. The germline V gene has CDR1 LGHDT and CDR2 YNNKEL (reference sequence). The CDR3 is 15 residues long. DNA for the CDR3: TGTGCCAGCAGCCTCCCACAGGGATTCACCGGGGAGCTGTTTTTT. Translating it yields CASSLPQGFTGELFF.

The V and J genes are TRBV29-1 and TRBJ1-1; D may be TRBD1 (5 bases). This CDR3 is 16 amino acids long. V was shortened by 4 bases and J by 5 bases, with 23 bases between the two germline ends. CDR1 and CDR2 from the germline V gene are SQVTM and ANQGSEA. The CDR3 sequence: CSVASRGYGRETEAFF. The DNA for the CDR3 is TGCAGCGTTGCAAGCCGGGGCTACGGTAGGGAAACTGAAGCTTTCTTT.

The chain carries TRBV30 and TRBJ2-1, with D hard to call. The CDR3 contains 12 residues. Trimming took off 5 bases at V and 6 bases at J, with 11 bases between the two ends. Germline CDR1 and CDR2: GTSNPN and SVGIG (reference sequence). The CDR3 sequence is CAWDLSGNEQFF. Here the CDR3 DNA reads TGTGCCTGGGACCTCTCCGGCAATGAGCAGTTCTTC. Full variable domain (missing parts from reference TRBV30 and TRBJ2-1): SQTIHQWPATLVQPVGSPLSLECTVEGTSNPNLYWYRQAAGRGLQLLFYSVGIGQISSEVPQNLSASRPQDRQFILSSKKLLLSDSGFYLCAWDLSGNEQFFGPGTRLTVL.

The rearrangement joins TRBV15 to TRBJ1-6, with no clear D. Per the germline V gene, CDR1 is LNHNV and CDR2 is YYDKDF (reference sequence). The CDR3 is made up of 12 amino acids. V was shortened by 3 bases and J by 9 bases, with 6 bases between the two germline ends. The CDR3 DNA sequence: TGTGCCACCAGCAGCCTGAGTTCACCCCTCCACTTT. Protein product: CATSSLSSPLHF.

The chain uses TRBV4-1 and TRBJ2-2; D could derive from TRBD1 or TRBD2 (5 bases each). CDR1 MGHRA and CDR2 YSYEKL come from the germline V gene. Trimming removed 1 base at V and 0 bases at J, with 6 bases between. The CDR3 spans 15 residues. The CDR3 bases are TGCGCCAGCAGCCAAGGAGGGGCGAACACCGGGGAGCTGTTTTTT. The encoded protein is CASSQGGANTGELFF.

The gene calls are TRBV19 and TRBJ1-2, with TRBD1 matching over 7 bases. The germline V gene has CDR1 LNHDA and CDR2 SQIVND (reference sequence). J was trimmed by 8 bases and V by 5 bases; bases with no gene match: 2. This CDR3 contains 11 residues. CDR3 region: CASSPGGGYTF. For the CDR3, the DNA is TGTGCCAGTAGTCCAGGGGGGGGCTACACCTTC.

This clone was detected once. The chain uses TRBV6-1 and TRBJ1-2, with D maybe TRBD1 (6 bases). Deletions cut 2 bases from V and 4 bases from J, with 11 bases between. Germline CDR1 is MNHNS and CDR2 is SASEGT. The CDR3 spans 14 residues. In DNA form, the CDR3 reads TGTGCCAGCAGTGAACGGGGGGCCCTCTATGGCTACACCTTC. It is translated as CASSERGALYGYTF.

The rearrangement uses TRBV19 and TRBJ2-7, with 9 nucleotides matching TRBD2. The CDR3 contains 14 residues. The trim removed 5 bases at V and 0 bases at J, leaving 2 bases unmatched. Germline V CDR1 and CDR2: LNHDA, SQIVND (reference sequence). The CDR3 loop is CASSASGASYEQYV. CDR3 DNA: TGTGCCAGTAGTGCTAGCGGGGCCTCCTACGAGCAGTACGTC.

This clone was counted once. This sequence joins TRBV6-1 and TRBJ1-2, with D unclear. V lost 0 bases and J 4 bases, leaving 9 bases between the germline ends. The germline CDR1 and CDR2 sequences are MNHNS and SASEGT. The CDR3 extends over 14 amino acids. Here the CDR3 DNA reads TGTGCCAGCAGTGAAGCCCCCAGGTTCTATGGCTACACCTTC. Translated: CASSEAPRFYGYTF.

This sequence joins TRBV7-2 and TRBJ2-3; possible D gene TRBD1, 5 bases. CDR3 length: 15 amino acids. Trimming pared 5 bases from V and 5 bases from J, leaving 17 bases between. The germline CDR1 and CDR2 sequences are SGHTA and FQGNSA. The CDR3 spells CASSLSNLRGDTQYF. The CDR3 coding sequence is TGTGCCAGCAGCCTTAGCAACCTTAGGGGAGATACGCAGTATTTT.

The chain uses TRBV6-5 and TRBJ1-2; no reliable D call. The CDR3 extends over 13 amino acids. Per germline, CDR1 MNHEY and CDR2 SVGAGI. V shed 0 bases and J shed 4 bases, with 6 bases lying between them. The CDR3 here is CASSYSNLYGYTF. The CDR3 nucleotides are TGTGCCAGCAGTTACTCGAACCTCTATGGCTACACCTTC.

This clone was seen a single time. V and J are TRBV7-9 and TRBJ2-1, with TRBD2 matching 7 bases. J gave up 4 bases and V 5 bases, and 5 bases lay outside the gene matches. Germline CDR1 and CDR2: SEHNR and FQNEAQ (reference sequence). The CDR3 spans 14 residues. For the CDR3, the DNA is TGTGCCAGCAGCCCAACTAGCGAGTACAATGAGCAGTTCTTC. Residues: CASSPTSEYNEQFF.

This clone was picked up one time. CDR3 bases: TGTGCCAGCAGCCAAGAAGGGACAGGGGTTTATGGCTACACCTTC. This codes for CASSQEGTGVYGYTF. This chain uses TRBV4-2 with TRBJ1-2, with 10 bases matching TRBD1. Germline V CDR1 and CDR2: LGHNA, YNFKEQ. The CDR3 contains 15 residues. The J segment lost 5 bases and the V segment lost 0 bases, leaving 3 bases of the junction unmatched.

The chain joins TRBV7-9 to TRBJ1-1; perhaps TRBD1 as D (5 bases). The CDR3 has 14 amino acids. The ends were cut back, 5 bases at V and 5 bases at J, with 15 bases in the middle. CDR1 is SEHNR, CDR2 FQNEAQ, per germline (reference sequence). CDR3 nucleotide sequence: TGTGCCAGCAGCACCAGGGAGAGTGTGACTGAAGCTTTCTTT. It is translated as CASSTRESVTEAFF.

This clone showed up just once. The chain links TRBV7-9 to TRBJ1-4; a weak D match, TRBD1 (5 bases). The CDR3 consists of 18 residues. Trimming cost V 5 bases and J 1 base, with 20 bases left between them. Germline V gene sequence: CDR1 SEHNR, CDR2 FQNEAQ (reference sequence). CDR3 protein: CASSPRGPTRGTNEKLFF. The CDR3 coding sequence is TGTGCCAGCAGCCCGAGGGGACCCACCCGTGGAACTAATGAAAAACTGTTTTTT.

This chain links TRBV2 with TRBJ1-2; D remains unclear. CDR1 and CDR2 (germline): SNHLY, FYNNEI. The CDR3 runs to 16 residues. The V end lost 1 base, the J end lost 3 bases, and 15 bases lay between the germline ends. The CDR3 DNA sequence: TGTGCCAGCAGTGAAGTTCGGTTTTCTCTTTACTATGGCTACACCTTC. Protein sequence: CASSEVRFSLYYGYTF.

The rearrangement uses TRBV29-1 and TRBJ2-3; perhaps TRBD1 as D (6 bases). Trimming pared 7 bases from V and 4 bases from J, leaving 21 bases between. Germline V lookup: CDR1 SQVTM, CDR2 ANQGSEA. The CDR3 contains 15 residues. CDR3 sequence (DNA): TGCAGCGCCGAACATCAGGGGAACCTTCCAGATACGCAGTATTTT. Its protein is CSAEHQGNLPDTQYF.